A selection of T cell receptor beta chains follows, all from one sample in a study of shared clonotypes between healthy human individuals. Method: immunoSEQ multiplex PCR; TCRdb's copy keeps in-frame clones and lacks some. The sample gives about 1.5 million clones, 95% to 99% of which show up once; 0.4% to 0.45% is in the top ten. Sequencing was performed on naive CD4+ T cells sorted from blood. Every receptor here comes from a man aged 25 to 40 in good health. The CDR3 runs from the conserved cysteine through the conserved F or W. A D gene is named only where the DNA matches it firmly. Size is stated for part of the rows, as once, few or many counts, or as a class when the clone is expanded.

d_gene: -
abundance: -
j_gene: TRBJ2-5
v_gene: TRBV2
CDR3aa: CASRERGLETQYF
CDR3nt: TGTGCCAGCAGGGAGAGGGGATTGGAGACCCAGTACTTC

d_gene: -
abundance: -
j_gene: TRBJ2-1
v_gene: TRBV30
CDR3aa: CAWSIPDLYNEQFF
CDR3nt: TGTGCCTGGAGTATTCCGGACCTTTACAATGAGCAGTTCTTC

d_gene: TRBD1
abundance: -
j_gene: TRBJ1-2
v_gene: TRBV25-1
CDR3aa: CASGTGGSGYTF
CDR3nt: TGTGCCAGCGGGACAGGGGGCTCTGGCTACACCTTC

d_gene: TRBD2
abundance: -
j_gene: TRBJ2-1
v_gene: TRBV12-5
CDR3aa: CASGLGTSGYNEQFF
CDR3nt: TGTGCTAGTGGTCTCGGGACTAGCGGTTACAATGAGCAGTTCTTC

d_gene: -
abundance: -
j_gene: TRBJ1-5
v_gene: TRBV5-6
CDR3aa: CASSLAGFGGNQPQHF
CDR3nt: TGTGCCAGCAGCTTGGCGGGGTTTGGGGGCAATCAGCCCCAGCATTTT

d_gene: -
abundance: -
j_gene: TRBJ2-3
v_gene: TRBV27
CDR3aa: CASSFQARGTDTQYF
CDR3nt: TGTGCCAGCAGTTTCCAGGCGCGGGGCACAGATACGCAGTATTTT

d_gene: -
abundance: once
j_gene: TRBJ2-2
v_gene: TRBV25-1
CDR3aa: CASRPPRSGAWDTGELFF
CDR3nt: TGTGCCAGCAGGCCACCCCGTTCCGGGGCTTGGGACACCGGGGAGCTGTTTTTT

d_gene: -
abundance: -
j_gene: TRBJ2-1
v_gene: TRBV7-2
CDR3aa: CASSFNWVGEQFF
CDR3nt: TGTGCCAGCAGCTTCAATTGGGTTGGTGAGCAGTTCTTC

d_gene: TRBD2
abundance: -
j_gene: TRBJ2-5
v_gene: TRBV5-1
CDR3aa: CASSMGSGLAGETQYF
CDR3nt: TGCGCCAGCAGCATGGGATCGGGACTAGCGGGAGAGACCCAGTACTTC

d_gene: -
abundance: once
j_gene: TRBJ1-1
v_gene: TRBV27
CDR3aa: CASSLSYQANTEAFF
CDR3nt: TGTGCCAGCAGTTTATCATATCAGGCGAACACTGAAGCTTTCTTT

d_gene: -
abundance: -
j_gene: TRBJ1-5
v_gene: TRBV18
CDR3aa: CASSARNQPQHF
CDR3nt: TGTGCCAGCTCGGCACGGAATCAGCCCCAGCATTTT

d_gene: -
abundance: -
j_gene: TRBJ2-1
v_gene: TRBV7-2
CDR3aa: CASSLLHGTMYNEQFF
CDR3nt: TGTGCCAGCAGCCTCCTCCACGGGACCATGTACAATGAGCAGTTCTTC

d_gene: TRBD2
abundance: -
j_gene: TRBJ2-2
v_gene: TRBV9
CDR3aa: CASSPRTSGNTGELFF
CDR3nt: TGTGCCAGCAGCCCCCGGACTAGCGGTAACACCGGGGAGCTGTTTTTT

d_gene: -
abundance: -
j_gene: TRBJ1-2
v_gene: TRBV5-4
CDR3aa: CASHGGGVRLDGYTF
CDR3nt: TGTGCCAGCCACGGAGGAGGAGTGAGGCTTGATGGCTACACCTTC

d_gene: -
abundance: once
j_gene: TRBJ1-4
v_gene: TRBV18
CDR3aa: CASSRSGQTPTNEKLFF
CDR3nt: TGTGCCAGCTCACGTTCCGGACAGACCCCAACTAATGAAAAACTGTTTTTT

d_gene: TRBD1
abundance: -
j_gene: TRBJ1-3
v_gene: TRBV30
CDR3aa: CAWREWGQGTGNTIYF
CDR3nt: TGTGCCTGGAGGGAGTGGGGACAGGGGACTGGAAACACCATATATTTT

d_gene: -
abundance: -
j_gene: TRBJ2-2
v_gene: TRBV7-3
CDR3aa: CASSRTPPPNTGELFF
CDR3nt: TGTGCCAGCAGTCGGACACCCCCGCCTAACACCGGGGAGCTGTTTTTT

d_gene: -
abundance: -
j_gene: TRBJ2-5
v_gene: TRBV11-2
CDR3aa: CASRLFRGEETQYF
CDR3nt: TGTGCCAGCAGGCTTTTTAGGGGCGAAGAGACCCAGTACTTC

d_gene: -
abundance: -
j_gene: TRBJ1-5
v_gene: TRBV5-6
CDR3aa: CASSLVTGHRNQPQHF
CDR3nt: TGTGCCAGCAGCTTGGTTACGGGACATAGAAATCAGCCCCAGCATTTT

d_gene: TRBD2
abundance: -
j_gene: TRBJ2-1
v_gene: TRBV11-3
CDR3aa: CASSFGLAEYNEQFF
CDR3nt: TGTGCCAGCAGCTTTGGACTAGCGGAGTACAATGAGCAGTTCTTC

d_gene: -
abundance: -
j_gene: TRBJ1-2
v_gene: TRBV7-6
CDR3aa: CASSQRDGYTF
CDR3nt: TGTGCCAGCAGCCAAAGGGATGGCTACACCTTC

d_gene: -
abundance: -
j_gene: TRBJ1-1
v_gene: TRBV7-2
CDR3aa: CASSPQIGVQNTEAFF
CDR3nt: TGTGCCAGCAGCCCTCAAATAGGGGTTCAAAACACTGAAGCTTTCTTT

d_gene: TRBD2
abundance: -
j_gene: TRBJ2-1
v_gene: TRBV25-1
CDR3aa: CASSDATSVGNEQFF
CDR3nt: TGTGCCAGCAGTGACGCGACTAGCGTTGGGAATGAGCAGTTCTTC

d_gene: -
abundance: -
j_gene: TRBJ2-3
v_gene: TRBV14
CDR3aa: CASSQDFSSGLATQYF
CDR3nt: TGTGCCAGCAGCCAAGATTTTTCTTCGGGATTGGCTACGCAGTATTTT

d_gene: -
abundance: once
j_gene: TRBJ2-7
v_gene: TRBV30
CDR3aa: CAWSGTGDSSYEQYF
CDR3nt: TGTGCCTGGAGTGGCACCGGGGATAGCTCCTACGAGCAGTACTTC

d_gene: -
abundance: -
j_gene: TRBJ1-2
v_gene: TRBV7-9
CDR3aa: CASSLRAETVYGYTF
CDR3nt: TGTGCCAGCAGCTTACGGGCAGAGACTGTTTATGGCTACACCTTC

d_gene: TRBD1
abundance: -
j_gene: TRBJ1-2
v_gene: TRBV5-4
CDR3aa: CASSPTGSGNYGYTF
CDR3nt: TGTGCCAGCAGCCCGACAGGGAGTGGGAACTATGGCTACACCTTC

d_gene: TRBD2
abundance: once
j_gene: TRBJ2-7
v_gene: TRBV27
CDR3aa: CASRGTTTYEQYF
CDR3nt: TGTGCCAGCAGGGGGACTACGACCTACGAGCAGTACTTC

d_gene: -
abundance: -
j_gene: TRBJ2-3
v_gene: TRBV11-3
CDR3aa: CASSLGSVSTDTQYF
CDR3nt: TGTGCCAGCAGCTTAGGGTCCGTTAGCACAGATACGCAGTATTTT

d_gene: -
abundance: -
j_gene: TRBJ2-7
v_gene: TRBV5-1
CDR3aa: CASSYGTASYEQYF
CDR3nt: TGCGCCAGTTCCTACGGGACTGCATCCTACGAGCAGTACTTC

d_gene: -
abundance: -
j_gene: TRBJ2-5
v_gene: TRBV25-1
CDR3aa: CASSMGETQYF
CDR3nt: TGTGCCAGCAGTATGGGAGAGACCCAGTACTTC

d_gene: TRBD2
abundance: once
j_gene: TRBJ2-2
v_gene: TRBV18
CDR3aa: CASSHSGSFGGELFF
CDR3nt: TGTGCCAGCTCCCATAGCGGGAGCTTTGGCGGGGAGCTGTTTTTT

d_gene: -
abundance: -
j_gene: TRBJ1-5
v_gene: TRBV6-1
CDR3aa: CASSGQYQPQHF
CDR3nt: TGTGCCAGCAGTGGACAATATCAGCCCCAGCATTTT

d_gene: -
abundance: -
j_gene: TRBJ1-2
v_gene: TRBV5-1
CDR3aa: CASSPSGDNYGYTF
CDR3nt: TGCGCCAGCAGCCCCTCGGGAGACAACTATGGCTACACCTTC

d_gene: -
abundance: -
j_gene: TRBJ2-3
v_gene: TRBV7-9
CDR3aa: CASSVAEGTDTQYF
CDR3nt: TGTGCCAGCAGCGTAGCGGAGGGGACAGATACGCAGTATTTT

d_gene: -
abundance: -
j_gene: TRBJ2-1
v_gene: TRBV13
CDR3aa: CASSLITRAVNEQFF
CDR3nt: TGTGCCAGCAGCCTTATTACTAGGGCCGTCAATGAGCAGTTCTTC

d_gene: -
abundance: -
j_gene: TRBJ1-1
v_gene: TRBV5-1
CDR3aa: CASSLEGLDTEAFF
CDR3nt: TGCGCCAGCAGCTTGGAGGGCTTAGACACTGAAGCTTTCTTT

d_gene: -
abundance: -
j_gene: TRBJ1-5
v_gene: TRBV5-5
CDR3aa: CASSQTPRSNQPQHF
CDR3nt: TGTGCCAGCAGCCAAACCCCGCGTAGCAATCAGCCCCAGCATTTT

d_gene: TRBD2
abundance: -
j_gene: TRBJ2-4
v_gene: TRBV4-1
CDR3aa: CASSLEPGGIAKNIQYF
CDR3nt: TGCGCCAGCAGCCTTGAACCGGGAGGAATAGCCAAAAACATTCAGTACTTC